This T cell receptor beta chain was documented in a study of T cell responses to AZD1222 COVID-19 vaccine. Study information: Pooling covered second doses at about 4 or about 12 weeks.

J lost 0 bases, V lost 2 bases, and 14 bases had no gene match. CDR1 and CDR2 (germline): SGHRS, YFSETQ. The CDR3 covers 19 residues. Sequenced by immunoSEQ multiplex PCR; TCRdb stores in-frame clones only, minus some. Here the sample spans about 120,000 clones, approximately 90% being singletons. J is TRBJ2-1 and V is TRBV5-1; 7 bases are shared with TRBD2. The sample in question was peripheral blood, obtained on day 0 of AZD1222 vaccination. The sequence was collected from an adult in good health. The CDR3 spells CASSFIPGGPYSSYNEQFF. For the CDR3, the DNA is TGCGCCAGCAGCTTCATACCGGGAGGCCCCTACAGCTCCTACAATGAGCAGTTCTTC.